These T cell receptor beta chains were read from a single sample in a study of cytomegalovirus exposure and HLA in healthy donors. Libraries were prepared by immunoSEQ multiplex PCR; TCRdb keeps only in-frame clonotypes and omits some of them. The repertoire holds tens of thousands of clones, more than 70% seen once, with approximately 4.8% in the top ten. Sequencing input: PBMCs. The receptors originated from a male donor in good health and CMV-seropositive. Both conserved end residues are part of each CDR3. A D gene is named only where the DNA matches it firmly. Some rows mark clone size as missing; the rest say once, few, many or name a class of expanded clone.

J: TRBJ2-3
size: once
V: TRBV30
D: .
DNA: TGTGCCTGGAGTGTACTTCCTGAAACCACAGATACGCAGTATTTT
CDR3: CAWSVLPETTDTQYF

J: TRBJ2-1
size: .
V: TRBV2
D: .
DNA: TGTGCCAGCAGTGTCAGCGGAGAACAGTTCTTC
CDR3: CASSVSGEQFF

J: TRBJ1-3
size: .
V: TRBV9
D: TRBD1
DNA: TGTGCCAGCACCGTACAGGGGGCGCAAGGAAACACCATATATTTT
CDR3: CASTVQGAQGNTIYF

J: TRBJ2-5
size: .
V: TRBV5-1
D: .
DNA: TGCGCCAGCAGCCCTTCCGAGGTTGGGGGCGCAGAGGAGACCCAGTACTTC
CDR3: CASSPSEVGGAEETQYF

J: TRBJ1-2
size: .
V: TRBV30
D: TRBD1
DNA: TGTGCCTGGAGCTCAGGGGGTTCGAACTATGGCTACACCTTC
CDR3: CAWSSGGSNYGYTF

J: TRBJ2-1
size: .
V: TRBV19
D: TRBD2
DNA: TGTGCCAGTAGTTCATTAGCGGGGGGCCACAATGAGCAGTTCTTC
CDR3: CASSSLAGGHNEQFF

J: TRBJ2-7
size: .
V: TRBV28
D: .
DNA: TGTGCCAGCAGTTTGGGGGGAGGTACCTCCTACGAGCAGTACTTC
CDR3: CASSLGGGTSYEQYF

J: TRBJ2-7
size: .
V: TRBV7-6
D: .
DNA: TGTGCCAGCAGCTTAGGGGCCGGGGACAACTACGAGCAGTACTTC
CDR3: CASSLGAGDNYEQYF

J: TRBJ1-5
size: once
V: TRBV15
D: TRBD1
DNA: TGTGCCACCAGCAGACCTCGACAGGGGCCGGGGTATAGCAATCAGCCCCAGCATTTT
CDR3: CATSRPRQGPGYSNQPQHF

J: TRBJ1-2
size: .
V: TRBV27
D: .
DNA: TGTGCCAGCAGTCCGCAGGGGTGGAGGGGCTACACCTTC
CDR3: CASSPQGWRGYTF

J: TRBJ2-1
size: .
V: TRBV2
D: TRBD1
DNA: TGTGCCAGCAGTGTAGAAGGGACAGGGGGCAATGAGCAGTTCTTC
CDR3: CASSVEGTGGNEQFF